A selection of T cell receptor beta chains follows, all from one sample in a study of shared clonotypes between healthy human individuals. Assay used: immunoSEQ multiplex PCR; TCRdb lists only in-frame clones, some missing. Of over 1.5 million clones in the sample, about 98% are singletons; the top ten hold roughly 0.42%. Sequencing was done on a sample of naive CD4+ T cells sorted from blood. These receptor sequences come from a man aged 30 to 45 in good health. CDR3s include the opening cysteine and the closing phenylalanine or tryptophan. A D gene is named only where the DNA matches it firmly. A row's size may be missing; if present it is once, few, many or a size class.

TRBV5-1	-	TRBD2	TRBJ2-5	TGCGCCAGCAGCACCGGACTAGCGGGAGAGACCCAGTACTTC	CASSTGLAGETQYF
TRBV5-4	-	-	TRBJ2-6	TGTGCCAGCAGCTTGGCTGGGTCCAACGTCCTGACTTTC	CASSLAGSNVLTF
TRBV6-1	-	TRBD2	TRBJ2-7	TGTGCCAGCAGGGAACTTGCGGGAGGACTAGTCTACGAGCAGTACTTC	CASRELAGGLVYEQYF
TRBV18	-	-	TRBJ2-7	TGTGCCAGCTCTACGGGAGCCGTTTCGGGCGAGCAGTACTTC	CASSTGAVSGEQYF
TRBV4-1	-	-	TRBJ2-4	TGCGCCAGCAGCCAGCAACGGGGGAGGACAGAAGATCTATGGATTCAGTACTTC	CASSQQRGRTEDLWIQYF
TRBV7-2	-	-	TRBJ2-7	TGTGCCAGCAGCCGACGACAAGTCTACGAGCAGTACTTC	CASSRRQVYEQYF
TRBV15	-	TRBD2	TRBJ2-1	TGTGCCACCAGCAGAGAACTAGCGAAGAATGAGCAGTTCTTC	CATSRELAKNEQFF
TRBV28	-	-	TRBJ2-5	TGTGCCAGCAGTTTAGCCAGGGTATATCCCACCCAGTACTTC	CASSLARVYPTQYF
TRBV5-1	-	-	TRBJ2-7	TGCGCCACTAGACTAGGGGGCGGGGACTACGAGCAGTACTTC	CATRLGGGDYEQYF
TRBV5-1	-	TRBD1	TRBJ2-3	TGCGCCAGCAGCTTGGGACAGGGGTGGCCACCCATCACAGATACGCAGTATTTT	CASSLGQGWPPITDTQYF
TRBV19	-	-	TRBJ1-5	TGTGCCAGTAGTATTCGGACCTCCATCAATCAGCCCCAGCATTTT	CASSIRTSINQPQHF
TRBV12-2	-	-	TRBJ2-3	TGCCCAAGTCCTCGGGAGCATTTTTCAGATACGCAGTATTTT	CPSPREHFSDTQYF
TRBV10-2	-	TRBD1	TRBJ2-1	TGCGCCAGCAGTTCGCCGGGACAGGGGGCGCGGAATGAGCAGTTCTTC	CASSSPGQGARNEQFF
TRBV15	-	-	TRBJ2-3	TGTGCCACCAGCAGAGGGGGCAGGGTTTCGTCTTCTAATACGCAGTATTTT	CATSRGGRVSSSNTQYF
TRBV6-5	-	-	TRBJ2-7	TGTGCCAGCAGCCTCGGGGGAGGGGGCTACGAGCAGTACTTC	CASSLGGGGYEQYF
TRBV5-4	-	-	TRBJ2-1	TGTGCCAGCAGCTTCCTAGCGGCGAGGGGGAATGAGCAGTTCTTC	CASSFLAARGNEQFF
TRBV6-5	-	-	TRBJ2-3	TGTGCCAGCAGTTACTCCCGGGAGAACACAGATACGCAGTATTTT	CASSYSRENTDTQYF
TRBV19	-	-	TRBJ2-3	TGTGCCAGTAGTATAGCGGGCGGGGATACGCAGTATTTT	CASSIAGGDTQYF
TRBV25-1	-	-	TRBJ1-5	TGTGCCAGCAGTGCCCGTGGAGAGCAGCCCCAGCATTTT	CASSARGEQPQHF
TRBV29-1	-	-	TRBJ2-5	TGCAGCGTTATGCCCCTCCCTTTGAGGCAAGAGACCCAGTACTTC	CSVMPLPLRQETQYF
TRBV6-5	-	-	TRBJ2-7	TGTGCCAGCAGTTCCCCCAGACAGGCCTCCTACGAGCAGTACTTC	CASSSPRQASYEQYF
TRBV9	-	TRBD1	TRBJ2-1	TGTGCCAGCAGCGACCGACGGGACAGGAGGGATGAGCAGTTCTTC	CASSDRRDRRDEQFF
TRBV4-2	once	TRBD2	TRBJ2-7	TGTGCCAGCAGCCAAGGTTTAGCGGGAGAAGTATCCTACGAGCAGTACTTC	CASSQGLAGEVSYEQYF
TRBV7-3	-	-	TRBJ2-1	TGTGCCAGCAGCGAACAAGTCCTAGCCAAGAAACATGAGCAGTTCTTC	CASSEQVLAKKHEQFF
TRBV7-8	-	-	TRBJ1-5	TGTGCCAGCAGGGGCAGGGAACGGAATCAGCCCCAGCATTTT	CASRGRERNQPQHF
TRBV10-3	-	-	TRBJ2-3	TGTGCCATCAGTGAGGGGACAGATACGCAGTATTTT	CAISEGTDTQYF
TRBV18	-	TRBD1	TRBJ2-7	TGTGCCAGCTCTGACAGGGGGCCGAGGGAGCAGTACTTC	CASSDRGPREQYF
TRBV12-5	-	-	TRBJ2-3	TGTGCTAGTGGTCCCCGCTCAGATACGCAGTATTTT	CASGPRSDTQYF
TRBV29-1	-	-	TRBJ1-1	TGCAGCGTTGTGGGAGGGGGAACTGAAGCTTTCTTT	CSVVGGGTEAFF
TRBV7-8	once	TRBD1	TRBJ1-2	TGTGCCAGCAGCTTATCGACAGGGGCGTTCGATGGCTACACCTTC	CASSLSTGAFDGYTF
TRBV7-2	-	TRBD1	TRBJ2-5	TGTGCCAGCAGCTCGGGACAGGGCCTCGGGACCCAGTACTTC	CASSSGQGLGTQYF
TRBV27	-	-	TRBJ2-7	TGTGCCAGCAGTTTGCTAGGAAGGAGTGAGCAGTACTTC	CASSLLGRSEQYF
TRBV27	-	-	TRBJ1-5	TGTGCCAGCAGTCCGGGACCCGGGGAAAGCAATCAGCCCCAGCATTTT	CASSPGPGESNQPQHF
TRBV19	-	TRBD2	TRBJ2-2	TGTGCCACCCCCGGGACTAAGAACACCGGGGAGCTGTTTTTT	CATPGTKNTGELFF
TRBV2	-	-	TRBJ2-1	TGTGCCAGCACAAGACTAGTCGCCCCAAAAAATGAGCAGTTCTTC	CASTRLVAPKNEQFF
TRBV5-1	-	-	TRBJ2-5	TGCGCCAGCAGCCACACAGGGCCCAGGGAGACCCAGTACTTC	CASSHTGPRETQYF